The T cell receptor (beta chain) under discussion was sequenced for a study of CXCR3-negative and CXCR3-positive naive CD8 T cells. General study results and limits: Hydrophobicity of TRB CDR3s was greater in CXCR3-positive naive cells than in CXCR3-negative naive cells.

The CDR3 is made up of 14 amino acids. Germline V gene lookup returns CDR1 MNHEY and CDR2 SMNVEV (reference sequence). About this clonotype itself: The antigen is unknown.

The authors prepared UMI-labeled TRB cDNA libraries by 5' RACE. TCRdb reanalyzed the 5' RACE reads, giving one entry per CDR3 protein sequence and no DNA. This repertoire comprises 85,000 to 120,000 distinct CDR3 sequences; its ten largest clones make up 0.3% to 0.45%. Naive CD8+ T cells carried a CD45RO-CCR7+CD27+CD95- phenotype. This chain joins TRBV27 and TRBJ1-2; TCRdb's D gene call, TRBD1, goes unchecked for lack of DNA. Material: naive CXCR3+ CD8+ T cells from blood. Subset noted: CD45RO-CCR7+CD27+CD95- naive CD8+ T cells expressing CXCR3 (TNR3+). This sequence was found in a human donor in good health. Some clones in this sample may be carry-over from other donors' samples. The CDR3 region is CASSLSTGGHGYTF.